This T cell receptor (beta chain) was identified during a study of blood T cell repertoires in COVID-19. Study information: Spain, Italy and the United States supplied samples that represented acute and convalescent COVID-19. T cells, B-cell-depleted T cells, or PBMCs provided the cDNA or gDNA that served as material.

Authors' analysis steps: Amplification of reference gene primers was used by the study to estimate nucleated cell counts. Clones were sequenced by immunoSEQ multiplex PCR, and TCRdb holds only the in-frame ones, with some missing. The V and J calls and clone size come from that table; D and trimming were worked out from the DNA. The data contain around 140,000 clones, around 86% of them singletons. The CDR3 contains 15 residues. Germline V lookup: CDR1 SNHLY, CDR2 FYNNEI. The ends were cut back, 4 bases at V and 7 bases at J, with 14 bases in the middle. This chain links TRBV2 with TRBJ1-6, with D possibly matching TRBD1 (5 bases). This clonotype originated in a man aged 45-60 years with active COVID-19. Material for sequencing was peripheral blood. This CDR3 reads CASSGGRGDNSPLHF. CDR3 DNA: TGTGCCAGCAGTGGCGGGCGGGGGGACAATTCACCCCTCCACTTT.